This TCR beta chain is drawn from a study of blood T cell repertoires in COVID-19. On the study more broadly: The United States, Italy and Spain supplied acute and convalescent COVID-19 samples.

TCRdb's copy holds only in-frame clones and misses some; the assay was immunoSEQ multiplex PCR. The sample holds under 250,000 clones, 75% to 90% seen once. The CDR3 is 15 amino acids. Per the germline V gene, CDR1 is LGHNT and CDR2 is FRNRAP. Trimming stripped 3 bases from V and 1 base from J, with 12 bases between. This clone appeared a few times. This rearrangement joins TRBV12-5 to TRBJ1-1, with a weak D call TRBD1 (6 bases). This receptor was identified in a man in his sixties who had recovered from COVID-19. The specimen sequenced was peripheral blood. The CDR3 protein is CASGFWGGWNTEAFF. In nucleotides, the CDR3 is TGTGCTAGTGGTTTTTGGGGGGGCTGGAACACTGAAGCTTTCTTT.